This TCR beta chain stems from a study of PD-L1 blockade in urothelial cancer. For the study at large: Bladder-origin urothelial cancer in males described about 90% of the roughly 30 patients. Blood analyses occurred 3 weeks (second dose) and 6 weeks post treatment start. Median T cell yield per blood sample was 110,000 to 150,000 cells.

The method was immunoSEQ multiplex PCR; TCRdb's version includes in-frame clones alone and lacks a portion of them. The repertoire consists of 35,000 to 45,000 clones, with about 89% occurring once and the leading ten covering about 7.3%. This sample's time point: peripheral blood 6 weeks after treatment start. Patients' urothelial carcinoma was locally advanced or metastatic. The germline V gene encodes CDR1 LGHNA and CDR2 YNFKEQ. The CDR3 has 21 amino acids. V shed 0 bases and J shed 5 bases, with 29 bases lying between them. The source material was PBMCs, sampled around atezolizumab (anti-PD-L1) treatment. The chain recombines TRBV4-2 with TRBJ1-5, with D perhaps TRBD1 (5 bases). This sequence originates from a man in his 70s with urothelial cancer. As DNA, the CDR3 is TGTGCCAGCAGCCAAGATTTAACTGTTTCAGGGCGAGCGGGGAGGGATCAGCCCCAGCATTTT. Protein product: CASSQDLTVSGRAGRDQPQHF.